This T cell receptor (beta chain) was identified in a study of Ad26.COV2.S vaccination and SARS-CoV-2 variants. Study at large: Enrollment placed the donor in the COV1001 Ad26.COV2.S trial arm. Participants got Ad26.COV2.S intramuscularly, once or twice 56 days apart. Notes on the study in general: Comparable non-spike TCR breadth was observed in vaccine and placebo recipients. Recipients given vaccine exceeded placebo recipients in spike-specific TCR breadth.

Trimming left V 5 bases short and J 0 bases short, with 5 bases between. The CDR3 has 12 residues. In germline, CDR1 is WSHSY, CDR2 SAAADI. Concerning this clone itself: Its specificity is unknown.

Documented treatment: roughly 20 received Ad26.COV2.S at low or high dose, single or two shots; about 5 received placebo; per-sample allocation not given. On day 63 after the first injection, vaccine and placebo recipients gave samples. Assay used: immunoSEQ multiplex PCR; TCRdb lists only in-frame clones, some missing. The table has about 350,000 clones, roughly 90% seen once. The rearrangement joins TRBV10-2 to TRBJ2-7; no firm D call. The TCR comes from a person between 18 and 60 years old who received the Ad26.COV2.S COVID-19 vaccine or a placebo. The source material was peripheral blood, sampled in a trial of Ad26.COV2.S vaccine versus placebo. For the CDR3, the DNA is TGCGCCAGCAGTTATAACTCCTACGAGCAGTACTTC. This translates into CASSYNSYEQYF.